This T cell receptor (beta chain) was recorded in a study of cytomegalovirus exposure and HLA in healthy donors. Study summary: An early data release held 80 million or so unique TCRs from HLA-typed donors.

Study conclusions and caveats: For most TCR beta V segments, an earlier analysis put the productive rate at about 87% or about 30% of the time. Rare TCR sequences predominated, though certain public TCRs were found in many donors.

V lost 3 bases and J lost 8; bases outside the gene matches: 15. The CDR3 consists of 15 residues. The germline V gene has CDR1 SQVTM and CDR2 ANQGSEA. PCR amplification relied on 60 Vbeta primers (plus 13 Jbeta primers). Clones were read by immunoSEQ multiplex PCR, and TCRdb kept only the in-frame ones, dropping some. The table has 120,000 or so clones, 79% seen once. A note on this clone: Antigen specificity is unknown.

V and J are TRBV29-1 and TRBJ1-2, with 7 bases lining up with TRBD1. What was sequenced was PBMCs. The receptor comes from a man younger than 30 in good health and CMV-seronegative. The DNA for the CDR3 is TGCAGCGTTGAGGGGACGGGGACAGCCATACGAGGCTACACCTTC. This translates into CSVEGTGTAIRGYTF.